This TCR beta chain derives from a study of monozygotic twins with cystic fibrosis. Overall study context: With about 15 PCR cycles, barcoded libraries came from approximately 2.8 micrograms of fragmented DNA. General observations from the study: The repertoire was suggested to be naive-dominated, clonality median around 0.01. Monozygotic CF twins shared more identical nucleotide clonotypes than unrelated patients.

The assay was immunoSEQ multiplex PCR, and TCRdb's table has in-frame clones only and misses some. The table has about 39,000 clones, around nine tenths seen once; the top ten hold 0.15% to 0.2%. CDR1 DFQATT and CDR2 SNEGSKA come from the germline V gene (reference sequence). V was shortened by 8 bases and J by 3 bases, with 8 bases between the two germline ends. This CDR3 contains 11 residues. Turning to this clone: Its target is not known.

Material: blood. This rearrangement joins TRBV20-1 to TRBJ2-1; D may be TRBD2 (5 bases). This TCR was sampled from a boy younger than 10 with cystic fibrosis. CDR3 nucleotide sequence: TGCAGTTCCGGGGACTACAATGAGCAGTTCTTC. Translation: CSSGDYNEQFF.